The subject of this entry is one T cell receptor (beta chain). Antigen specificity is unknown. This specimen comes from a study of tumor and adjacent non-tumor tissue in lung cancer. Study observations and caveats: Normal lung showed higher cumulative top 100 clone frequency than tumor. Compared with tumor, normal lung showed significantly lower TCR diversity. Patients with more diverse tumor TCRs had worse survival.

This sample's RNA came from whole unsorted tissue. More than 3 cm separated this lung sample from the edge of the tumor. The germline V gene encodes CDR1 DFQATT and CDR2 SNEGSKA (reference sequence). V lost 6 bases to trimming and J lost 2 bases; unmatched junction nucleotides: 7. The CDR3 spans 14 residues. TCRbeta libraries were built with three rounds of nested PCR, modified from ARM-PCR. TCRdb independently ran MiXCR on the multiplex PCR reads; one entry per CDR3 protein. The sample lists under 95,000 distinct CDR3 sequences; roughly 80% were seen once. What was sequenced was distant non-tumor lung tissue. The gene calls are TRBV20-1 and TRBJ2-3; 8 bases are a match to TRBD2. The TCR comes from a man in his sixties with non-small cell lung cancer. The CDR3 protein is CSAHPAGATDTQYF. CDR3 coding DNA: TGCAGTGCCCACCCAGCGGGAGCCACAGATACGCAGTATTTT.